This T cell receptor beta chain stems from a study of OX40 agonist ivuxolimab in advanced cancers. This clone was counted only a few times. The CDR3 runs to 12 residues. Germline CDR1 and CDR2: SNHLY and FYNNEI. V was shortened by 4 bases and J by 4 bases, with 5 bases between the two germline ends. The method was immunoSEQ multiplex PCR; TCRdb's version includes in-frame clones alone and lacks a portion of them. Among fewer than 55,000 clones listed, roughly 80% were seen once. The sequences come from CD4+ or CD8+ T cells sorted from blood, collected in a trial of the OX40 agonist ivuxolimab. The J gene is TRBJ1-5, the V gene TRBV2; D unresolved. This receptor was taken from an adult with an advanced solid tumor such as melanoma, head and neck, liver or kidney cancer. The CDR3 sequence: CASSGGNQPQHF. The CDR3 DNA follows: TGTGCCAGCAGTGGAGGTAATCAGCCCCAGCATTTT.